Listed below are T cell receptor beta chains from one sample, sequenced in a study of blood T cells in healthy people across ages. Using its own MiXCR run on the 5' RACE reads, TCRdb lists one record per CDR3 protein. This table has about 970,000 distinct CDR3 sequences, 45% to 60% appearing once. The sample comprised blood. The origin of the receptors is a woman in her sixties or seventies in good health. The CDR3 runs from the conserved cysteine through the conserved F or W. The order of the fields is J gene, D gene, V gene, clone size, CDR3 DNA, CDR3 protein. D genes are given only for firm matches. Size is omitted from some rows. Given values are once, few, many or a class for expanded clones.

TRBJ1-5 TRBD1 TRBV6-6 - TGTGCCAGCAGGGATCCCGTGACAGGGAGCAATCAGCCCCAGCATTTT CASRDPVTGSNQPQHF
TRBJ2-5 - TRBV5-4 - TGTGCCAGCAGCCGCGAGGTTGGCCGGGAGACCCAGTACTTC CASSREVGRETQYF
TRBJ1-5 - TRBV5-1 few TGCGCCAGCAGCTTAGGTCACGCCGAGGGGCCCCAGCATTTT CASSLGHAEGPQHF
TRBJ2-5 TRBD2 TRBV4-1 - TGCGTCAGCAGCCAATCGGCGGGAGGTGTAGAGACCCAGTACTTC CVSSQSAGGVETQYF
TRBJ2-5 - TRBV10-3 few TGTGCCATCAGTAGCGGCGGGTTCCAAGAGACCCAGTACTTC CAISSGGFQETQYF
TRBJ2-7 TRBD2 TRBV6-2/TRBV6-3 - TGTGCCAGCAGACTAGCGTTAAGCTCCTACGAGCAGTACTTC CASRLALSSYEQYF
TRBJ1-1 - TRBV12-3/TRBV12-4 few TGTGCCAGCAGTTTCTGGGGGGCTGGAACTGAAGCTTTCTTT CASSFWGAGTEAFF
TRBJ2-4 - TRBV14 few TGTGCCAGCAGCCAAGTGTCCAGCGGGCTTCAGTACTTC CASSQVSSGLQYF
TRBJ2-7 TRBD2 TRBV11-3 - TGTGCCAGCAGCTTAGGGGCGGGAGGAGCGGATGAGCAGTACTTC CASSLGAGGADEQYF
TRBJ2-7 - TRBV29-1 - TGCAGCGTTTTACAGGGTGATTCGTACGAGCAGTACTTC CSVLQGDSYEQYF
TRBJ1-1 - TRBV9 - TGTGCCAGCAGCGGGCCACCAGGGAACACTGAAGCTTTCTTT CASSGPPGNTEAFF
TRBJ2-4 - TRBV5-1 - TGCGCCAGCAGCTTAAACCCGTGGGACATTCAGTACTTC CASSLNPWDIQYF
TRBJ1-2 - TRBV29-1 few TGCAGCCTACTGGACAGTCTCTATGGCTACACCTTC CSLLDSLYGYTF
TRBJ2-7 - TRBV7-2 once TGTGCCAGCAGCTTATTAGCTAGTTCCCACGAGCAGTACTTC CASSLLASSHEQYF
TRBJ2-1 TRBD2 TRBV15 few TGTGCTACCAGCCATCTAGCGGCAGGCAAGAATGAGCAGTTCTTC CATSHLAAGKNEQFF
TRBJ1-4 TRBD1 TRBV2 - TGTGCCAGCAGCCGGGACAGGGGGAATGAAAAACTGTTTTTT CASSRDRGNEKLFF
TRBJ2-7 - TRBV20-1 - TGCAGTGCTAGAGTGACAGGTGGTATTCCCTACGAGCAGTACTTC CSARVTGGIPYEQYF
TRBJ2-3 TRBD2 TRBV7-6 few TGTGCCAGCAGCTTGCCCCGCTGGCGGGAGGGCACAGATACGCAGTATTTT CASSLPRWREGTDTQYF
TRBJ1-5 - TRBV4-1 - TGCGCCAGCCGGGTGCAGCGGATGAGCAATCAGCCCCAGCATTTT CASRVQRMSNQPQHF
TRBJ2-4 TRBD2 TRBV18 - TGTGCCAGCTCACCCGATTCAAGCCGGGGGGTAAACATTCAGTACTTC CASSPDSSRGVNIQYF
TRBJ2-1 TRBD2 TRBV24-1 - TGTGCCACCAGTGATTCGACTAGCGGGAGGGGAAATGAGCAGTTCTTC CATSDSTSGRGNEQFF
TRBJ1-4 - TRBV12-3/TRBV12-4 - TGTGCCAGCAGTTACGGCCGCGGATTTGCAACTAATGAAAAACTGTTTTTT CASSYGRGFATNEKLFF
TRBJ2-7 - TRBV27 - TGTGCCAGCAGAGATACAGGGTTCTACGAGCAGTACTTC CASRDTGFYEQYF
TRBJ2-5 - TRBV5-8 once TGTGCCAGCAGTCTCCTGGGGACCCAGTACTTC CASSLLGTQYF